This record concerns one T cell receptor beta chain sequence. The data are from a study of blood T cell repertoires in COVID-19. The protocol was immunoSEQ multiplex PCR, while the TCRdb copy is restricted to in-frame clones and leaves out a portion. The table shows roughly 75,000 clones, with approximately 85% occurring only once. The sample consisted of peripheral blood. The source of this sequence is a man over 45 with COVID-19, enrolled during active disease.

Here the CDR3 DNA reads TGCAGTGCTATTCGGGGAATTGAGCAGTTCTTC. It encodes CSAIRGIEQFF. This chain links TRBV20-1 with TRBJ2-1; tentatively, D is TRBD2 (5 bases). Between the trimmed V and J ends, which lost 4 bases and 9 bases, there was a span of 10 bases. CDR1 and CDR2 (germline): DFQATT, SNEGSKA (reference sequence). The CDR3 sequence is 11 residues long.